These 9 T cell receptor beta chains originate from one sample sequenced in a study of T cell responses to AZD1222 COVID-19 vaccine. Clones were sequenced by immunoSEQ multiplex PCR, and TCRdb holds only the in-frame ones, with some missing. The sample lists 75,000 to 100,000 clones, over 75% seen once, with less than 3% in the top ten. The sequencing here drew on peripheral blood, taken on day 0 of AZD1222 vaccination. Source of these receptors: an adult in good health.

The CDR3 DNA follows: TGCGCCAGCAGCTTGTCAGTGAACACTGAAGCTTTCTTT. Protein: CASSLSVNTEAFF. This chain connects TRBV5-1 to TRBJ1-1; no firm D call. The CDR3 covers 13 residues. V was shortened by 1 base and J by 0 bases, with 4 bases between the two germline ends. Germline assignment: CDR1 SGHRS and CDR2 YFSETQ.

This chain connects TRBV7-8 to TRBJ2-7, with 7 bases identical to TRBD1. Germline CDR1 SGHVS, CDR2 FQNEAQ. Trimming at V came to 5 bases and at J to 3 bases, leaving 7 bases not matched to a gene. The CDR3 loop spans 14 amino acids. Written as DNA, the CDR3 is TGTGCCAGCAGCATCCGGGACAGTCTCTACGAGCAGTACTTC. This translates into CASSIRDSLYEQYF.

This sequence joins TRBV6-4 and TRBJ1-6; D not certain. V lost 2 bases and J 9 bases, leaving 5 bases between the germline ends. The germline gives CDR1 MRHNA, CDR2 SNTAGT. The length of the CDR3 is 12 residues. The CDR3 sequence: CASSDGSSPLHF. In DNA, the CDR3 is TGTGCCAGCAGTGACGGGAGTTCACCCCTCCACTTT.

This chain connects TRBV19 to TRBJ2-3, with 10 bases identical to TRBD2. With 7 bases clipped from V and 7 bases from J, the junction kept 14 bases outside the gene matches. The CDR3 loop spans 16 amino acids. Germline CDR1 reads LNHDA; CDR2 reads SQIVND (reference sequence). This CDR3 reads CASTSWDSGGSNTQYF. The CDR3 region has the DNA TGTGCCAGTACCTCATGGGATAGCGGGGGGAGCAATACGCAGTATTTT.

The V and J genes are TRBV4-2 and TRBJ1-1; 8 nucleotides agree with TRBD1. The trim removed 3 bases at V and 11 bases at J, leaving 14 bases unmatched. Germline values: CDR1 LGHNA, CDR2 YNFKEQ. CDR3 length: 15 residues. The CDR3 sequence: CASSQEGQGIGVAFF. In DNA, the CDR3 is TGTGCCAGCAGCCAGGAAGGACAGGGCATTGGGGTGGCTTTCTTT.

This clone was seen only a few times. The rearrangement links TRBV6-2 or TRBV6-3 to TRBJ1-5, with 7 bases that match TRBD1. CDR3 size: 17 residues. CDR1 MNHEY and CDR2 SVGEGT come from the germline V gene. V lost 6 bases, J lost 0 bases, and 11 bases stayed unmatched. The CDR3 spells CASSPRLTGNSNQPQHF. The CDR3 region has the DNA TGTGCCAGCAGCCCCCGTTTGACAGGGAATAGCAATCAGCCCCAGCATTTT.

The chain employs TRBV4-2 and TRBJ1-5, with D uncertain. Per germline, CDR1 LGHNA and CDR2 YNFKEQ. The CDR3 is made up of 14 amino acids. Trimming removed 3 bases at V and 4 bases at J, with 10 bases between. CDR3 DNA sequence: TGTGCCAGCAGCCAGGAGAGAGGAAATCAGCCCCAGCATTTT. This gives the protein CASSQERGNQPQHF.

The chain has TRBV19 and TRBJ2-7, with D possibly matching TRBD1 (6 bases). Trimming took 10 bases from V and 1 from J, leaving 11 bases between them. The CDR3 loop spans 12 amino acids. Germline CDR1 is LNHDA and CDR2 is SQIVND (reference sequence). CDR3 bases: TGTGCCACCGGAGACAGGTCCTACGAGCAGTACTTC. Amino acids: CATGDRSYEQYF.

This chain uses TRBV19 with TRBJ1-5; possible D gene TRBD1, 5 bases. The CDR3 sequence is 16 residues long. Trimming removed 6 bases at V and 4 bases at J, with 19 bases between. The germline V gene has CDR1 LNHDA and CDR2 SQIVND (reference sequence). CDR3 sequence (DNA): TGTGCCAGTAGGTTTGGGGGAGGGCCGAGAAATCAGCCCCAGCATTTT. This sequence encodes CASRFGGGPRNQPQHF.